What follows are 16 T cell receptor beta chains derived from one specimen sequenced in a study of T cell changes during pregnancy in multiple sclerosis. Generated by immunoSEQ multiplex PCR, the TCRdb table keeps only in-frame clones and is missing some. The sample holds fewer than 45,000 clones, more than 70% seen once. The specimen was CD8+ T cells from peripheral blood mononuclear cells, collected in the third trimester of pregnancy. Receptors were obtained from a female donor with multiple sclerosis, enrolled in a pregnancy study.

A single count supports this clone. CDR3 sequence (DNA): TGTGCCAGCAGTTACGGGGTGGGGGGTCAGCCCCAGCATTTT. As protein: CASSYGVGGQPQHF. The chain employs TRBV6-5 and TRBJ1-5; D perhaps matches TRBD1 (5 bases). The V and J ends lost 2 bases and 6 bases respectively, with 11 bases between them. The CDR3 is 14 residues long. Per the germline V gene, CDR1 is MNHEY and CDR2 is SVGAGI.

This chain links TRBV19 with TRBJ1-5; tentatively, D is TRBD1 (5 bases). Between the trimmed V and J ends, which lost 4 bases and 6 bases, there was a span of 16 bases. The CDR3 sequence is 15 residues long. CDR1 LNHDA and CDR2 SQIVND come from the germline V gene (reference sequence). CDR3 region: CASSTLGEVSQPQHF. The CDR3 DNA reads as TGTGCCAGTAGTACTTTGGGGGAGGTAAGTCAGCCCCAGCATTTT.

The V gene is TRBV27, the J gene TRBJ1-6, with a weak D call TRBD1 (6 bases). This CDR3 region has 21 residues. Trimming stripped 6 bases from V and 0 bases from J, with 27 bases between. Germline CDR1 is MNHEY and CDR2 is SMNVEV (reference sequence). The CDR3 region is CASSPHPGTRGAISYNSPLHF. The DNA for the CDR3 is TGTGCCAGCAGCCCCCATCCCGGGACAAGGGGAGCCATCTCCTATAATTCACCCCTCCACTTT.

This clone has a single count. The V gene is TRBV6-5, the J gene TRBJ1-6; no reliable D call. The V gene's germline CDR1 is MNHEY and CDR2 SVGAGI. V was shortened by 5 bases and J by 9 bases, with 17 bases between the two germline ends. This CDR3 region has 15 residues. The DNA of the CDR3 is TGTGCCAGCAGTCCTGCCCGGGGTCTAAGTTCACCCCTCCACTTT. As protein: CASSPARGLSSPLHF.

This clone came up once. This chain links TRBV7-9 with TRBJ2-1, with 9 bases aligning to TRBD1. The CDR3 is made up of 15 amino acids. Germline V gene lookup returns CDR1 SEHNR and CDR2 FQNEAQ (reference sequence). Germline trimming cut 4 bases from V and 7 bases from J; bases unmatched to any gene: 8. CDR3 in amino acids: CASSSRDREGNEQFF. The CDR3 DNA is TGTGCCAGCAGCTCACGGGACAGGGAGGGGAATGAGCAGTTCTTC.

The chain carries TRBV7-9 and TRBJ1-2; tentative D call: TRBD1 (5 bases). The CDR3 runs 15 residues. Per germline, CDR1 SEHNR and CDR2 FQNEAQ (reference sequence). Deletions cut 2 bases from V and 0 bases from J, with 10 bases between. This chain's CDR3 is CASSLSDTANYGYTF. The CDR3 DNA is TGTGCCAGCAGCTTATCGGACACCGCTAACTATGGCTACACCTTC.

J is TRBJ2-2 and V is TRBV11-3; D unresolved. This CDR3 spans 13 amino acids. Trimming shortened V by 3 bases and J by 8 bases, and 10 bases separated the two germline ends. CDR1 is SGHNT, CDR2 YENEEA, per germline. CDR3 sequence: CASSFSERGELFF. The CDR3 region has the DNA TGTGCCAGCAGCTTCTCGGAGAGAGGGGAGCTGTTTTTT. Full variable domain (outside the CDR3, taken from reference TRBV11-3 and TRBJ2-2): EAGVVQSPRYKIIEKKQPVAFWCNPISGHNTLYWYLQNLGQGPELLIRYENEEAVDDSQLPKDRFSAERLKGVDSTLKIQPAELGDSAVYLCASSFSERGELFFGEGSRLTVL.

The chain combines TRBV27 with TRBJ2-5; 8 nucleotides match TRBD2. Trimming removed 4 bases from V and 1 base from J; junction bases left unmatched: 2. Per germline, CDR1 MNHEY and CDR2 SMNVEV (reference sequence). The CDR3 runs to 14 residues. DNA for the CDR3: TGTGCCAGCAGTTCAGGACTAGCCCAAGAGACCCAGTACTTC. Translating gives CASSSGLAQETQYF.

The chain carries TRBV30 and TRBJ2-2; D is possibly TRBD2 (6 bases). Looked up from germline, CDR1 is GTSNPN and CDR2 is SVGIG (reference sequence). The CDR3 has 15 residues. Trimming shortened V by 1 base and J by 6 bases, and 15 bases separated the two germline ends. CDR3 in DNA: TGTGCCTGGAGTGCGGCCTCGGGGGATTCCGGGGAGCTGTTTTTT. It encodes CAWSAASGDSGELFF. Variable domain in full (rest from reference TRBV30 and TRBJ2-2): SQTIHQWPATLVQPVGSPLSLECTVEGTSNPNLYWYRQAAGRGLQLLFYSVGIGQISSEVPQNLSASRPQDRQFILSSKKLLLSDSGFYLCAWSAASGDSGELFFGEGSRLTVL.

This clone was seen only a few times. V gene TRBV6-1 combines with J gene TRBJ1-5; 10 positions match TRBD1. Germline CDR1 and CDR2: MNHNS and SASEGT. This CDR3 is built from 15 residues. V lost 7 bases and J lost 6; bases outside the gene matches: 9. The CDR3 is CASKVTGGSRQPQHF. As DNA, the CDR3 is TGTGCCAGCAAAGTGACAGGGGGCTCACGTCAGCCCCAGCATTTT.

The chain joins TRBV4-3 to TRBJ2-2; possible D gene TRBD2, 6 bases. Between the trimmed V and J ends, which lost 3 bases and 1 base, there was a span of 12 bases. Germline CDR1 and CDR2: LGHNA and YSLEER. The CDR3 runs 16 residues. CDR3 bases: TGCGCCAGCAGCCATACCAGGGACTTGAACACCGGGGAGCTGTTTTTT. This encodes CASSHTRDLNTGELFF.

The chain carries TRBV27 and TRBJ2-3, with a tentative D call TRBD2 (6 bases). CDR1 is MNHEY and CDR2 is SMNVEV in the germline V gene (reference sequence). Deletions cut 4 bases from V and 8 bases from J, with 13 bases between. This CDR3 has 13 residues. The CDR3 sequence is CASSYYSGSTQYF. DNA of the CDR3: TGTGCCAGCAGTTATTATTCCGGGAGTACGCAGTATTTT.

This sequence joins TRBV5-6 and TRBJ1-1; 7 bases line up with TRBD1. CDR1 and CDR2 (germline): SGHDT, YYEEEE. This CDR3 region has 14 residues. With 3 bases clipped from V and 1 base from J, the junction kept 3 bases outside the gene matches. The CDR3 loop reads CASSSTGRNTEAFF. Written as DNA, the CDR3 is TGTGCCAGCAGCTCGACAGGGCGGAACACTGAAGCTTTCTTT.

The chain links TRBV4-1 to TRBJ1-6; 7 bases match TRBD1. CDR1 and CDR2 (germline): MGHRA, YSYEKL. V lost 0 bases to trimming and J lost 7 bases; unmatched junction nucleotides: 9. The CDR3 runs to 17 residues. DNA for the CDR3: TGCGCCAGCAGCCAAGAAGGGGGCTCAGGTGGGAATTCACCCCTCCACTTT. This translates into CASSQEGGSGGNSPLHF.

The genes are TRBV5-5 and TRBJ1-2, with no clear D. CDR3 length: 17 amino acids. Germline CDR1 is SGHKS and CDR2 is YYEKEE (reference sequence). Trimming shortened V by 0 bases and J by 0 bases, and 15 bases separated the two germline ends. For the CDR3, the DNA is TGTGCCAGCAGCTTGGCCCTTTTGACACCTCCTAACTATGGCTACACCTTC. Its translation: CASSLALLTPPNYGYTF.

The table lists this clone with a few counts. The V gene is TRBV7-3, the J gene TRBJ2-5; D is possibly TRBD1 (8 bases). The V end was cut by 2 bases, the J end by 5 bases, with 21 bases between. CDR3 size: 17 residues. Germline V gives CDR1 SGHTA, CDR2 FQGTGA. The CDR3 region is CASSLGQGGGGEETQYF. In DNA form, the CDR3 reads TGTGCCAGCAGCTTAGGACAGGGCGGGGGAGGAGAGGAGACCCAGTACTTC.